The rows below give T cell receptor beta chains drawn from one sample of a study of blood T cells in healthy people across ages. TCRdb itself ran the 5' RACE reads through MiXCR, one entry per CDR3 protein. The repertoire consists of 630,000 or so distinct CDR3 sequences, with roughly 30% occurring once and the leading ten covering 15% to 17%. The source material was blood. The receptor set was obtained from a woman of 80 years or more in good health. Each CDR3 is given with its conserved first and last residue. The D gene is left open where the match is weak. Only some rows state a clone size, as once, few, many or a class for expanded clones.

D gene	clone size	V gene	J gene	CDR3 DNA	CDR3 protein
.	many	TRBV9	TRBJ2-5	TGTGCCAGCAGCGTAGGACTGATCCAAGAGACCCAGTACTTC	CASSVGLIQETQYF
TRBD2	few	TRBV6-2/TRBV6-3	TRBJ2-2	TGTGCCAGCAGCTTTAGCGGGGGGCGGATGCCCGGGGAGCTGTTTTTT	CASSFSGGRMPGELFF
.	few	TRBV4-3	TRBJ2-3	TGCGCCAGCAGCAAGATAACAGCTCTAGATACGCAGTATTTT	CASSKITALDTQYF
TRBD2	many	TRBV5-1	TRBJ2-1	TGCGCCAGCAGCTTGGGGGCTAGCGGGGTCAATGAGCAGTTCTTC	CASSLGASGVNEQFF
.	.	TRBV7-2	TRBJ2-3	TGTGCCAGTCGAGGGCCTGTAAAGGGGCTGAGGGATACGCAGTATTTT	CASRGPVKGLRDTQYF
.	.	TRBV7-2	TRBJ1-5	TGTGCCAGCAGCCGTTACATAGCTAGCAATCAGCCCCAGCATTTT	CASSRYIASNQPQHF
.	.	TRBV20-1	TRBJ1-2	TGCAGTGCTAGAGATCTCGGAGGGGACTATGGTGGCTACACCTTC	CSARDLGGDYGGYTF
.	many	TRBV20-1	TRBJ1-5	TGCAGTGCTTTAATAGGCGGGCCCCAGCATTTT	CSALIGGPQHF
.	many	TRBV4-2	TRBJ2-1	TGTGCCAGCAGCCTTTTGTCGGAGCAGTTCTTC	CASSLLSEQFF
.	.	TRBV9	TRBJ1-1	TGTGCCAGCAGCGTAGCTACGAGCAGAGCGAACACTGAAGCTTTCTTT	CASSVATSRANTEAFF
TRBD2	.	TRBV20-1	TRBJ2-7	TGCAGTGCTAGAGTGCTGAGCGGGGCGTACAATGAGCAGTACTTC	CSARVLSGAYNEQYF
TRBD1	many	TRBV2	TRBJ1-6	TGTGCCAGCAAGAGGGGACAGAATAATTCACCCCTCCACTTT	CASKRGQNNSPLHF
.	many	TRBV14	TRBJ2-1	TGTGCCAGCAGCCAAGATCTCGGGATTGCCTACAATGAGCAGTTCTTC	CASSQDLGIAYNEQFF
.	.	TRBV20-1	TRBJ2-1	TGCAGTGCAAGGGGGACCAGGGGTCGTGAGCAGTTCTTC	CSARGTRGREQFF
.	.	TRBV20-1	TRBJ1-5	TGCAGTGCTCAAGGAGGCGGACAGCCCCAGCATTTT	CSAQGGGQPQHF
TRBD1	.	TRBV7-8	TRBJ2-7	TGTGCCAGCAGCCTAGGGGGACAGGGATTTACAAATGAGCAGTACTTC	CASSLGGQGFTNEQYF
.	many	TRBV29-1	TRBJ1-2	TGCAGCTCGGAGGTGGGGGCGGGCGGCTACACCTTC	CSSEVGAGGYTF
.	many	TRBV4-1	TRBJ2-3	TGCGCCAGCAGCCAAGATCAGAGGGTAGATACGCAGTATTTT	CASSQDQRVDTQYF
.	many	TRBV28	TRBJ2-7	TGTGCCAGCAGTCAGCCAGAGATAGCCTCCTACGAGCAGTACTTC	CASSQPEIASYEQYF
.	.	TRBV5-1	TRBJ2-7	TGCGCCAGCAGCTTGGGAGGTCGGCAGGGCTACGAGCAGTACTTC	CASSLGGRQGYEQYF
TRBD2	.	TRBV5-8	TRBJ2-4	TGTGCCAGCAGCTTGAGGACTAGCGGGAGGGTTTCCAAAAACATTCAGTACTTC	CASSLRTSGRVSKNIQYF
.	many	TRBV15	TRBJ2-7	TGTGCCACTAGACGAGGGGCCACCTACGAGCAGTACTTC	CATRRGATYEQYF
.	.	TRBV2	TRBJ1-6	TGTGCCGTACGTGCTCAAGGTCCCTCACCCCTCCACTTT	CAVRAQGPSPLHF
TRBD2	many	TRBV5-6	TRBJ2-3	TGTGCCAGCAGCTTGGGACTAGCGGGGCGCACAGATACGCAGTATTTT	CASSLGLAGRTDTQYF
.	.	TRBV20-1	TRBJ1-2	TGCAGTGCTAGCGCCCCTCAGGGTCCCATAGATGGCTACACCTTC	CSASAPQGPIDGYTF
.	once	TRBV7-2	TRBJ1-2	TGTGCCAGCAGCCCCCCCGGGGGGACGCGGGGCTACACCTTC	CASSPPGGTRGYTF
TRBD1	many	TRBV7-9	TRBJ2-7	TGTGCCAGCAGCCCCCGGGACAGGGCCGGCTACGAGCAGTACTTC	CASSPRDRAGYEQYF
.	many	TRBV6-5	TRBJ2-7	TGTGCCAGCAGTTACTCGGGGCGGGGCCGCTACGAGCAGTACTTC	CASSYSGRGRYEQYF
TRBD1	.	TRBV11-2	TRBJ1-5	TGTGCCAGCAGCAAGGACAGGGCCGATCAGCCCCAGCATTTT	CASSKDRADQPQHF
.	.	TRBV10-3	TRBJ1-2	TGTGCCATCAGTGAGTCACAGGGTTACCAATATGGCTACACCTTC	CAISESQGYQYGYTF
TRBD1	many	TRBV5-1	TRBJ1-4	TGCGCCAGCAGCTTGGGACAGGGTGGTGAAAAACTGTTTTTT	CASSLGQGGEKLFF
.	.	TRBV20-1	TRBJ2-7	TGCAGTGCTAGAGTTCCCGGCGGGGGCGGCGAGCAGTACTTC	CSARVPGGGGEQYF
.	.	TRBV6-6	TRBJ2-7	TGTGCCAGCAGTTACTCCTACAATAAGCAGTACTTC	CASSYSYNKQYF